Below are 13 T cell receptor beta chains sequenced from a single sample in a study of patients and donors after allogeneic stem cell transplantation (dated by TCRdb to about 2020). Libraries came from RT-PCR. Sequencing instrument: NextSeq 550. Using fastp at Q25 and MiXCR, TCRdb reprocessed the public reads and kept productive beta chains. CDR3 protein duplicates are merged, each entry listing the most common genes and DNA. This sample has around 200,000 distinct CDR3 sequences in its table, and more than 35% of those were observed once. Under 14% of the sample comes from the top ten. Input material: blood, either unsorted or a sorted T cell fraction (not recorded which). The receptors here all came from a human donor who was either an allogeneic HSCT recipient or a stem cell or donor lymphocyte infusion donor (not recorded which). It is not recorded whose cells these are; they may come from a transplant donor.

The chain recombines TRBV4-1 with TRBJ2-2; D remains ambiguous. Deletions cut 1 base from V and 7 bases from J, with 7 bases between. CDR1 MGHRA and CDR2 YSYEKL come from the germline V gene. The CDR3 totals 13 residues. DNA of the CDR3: TGCGCCAGCAGCCAAGTTTCAGTCGGGGAGCTGTTTTTT. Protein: CASSQVSVGELFF.

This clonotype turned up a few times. Written as DNA, the CDR3 is TGTGCCAGCAGCCTCCGGCCGTGGACTGAAGCTTTCTTT. Amino acids: CASSLRPWTEAFF. This chain links TRBV11-3 with TRBJ1-1, with D unresolved. The V end lost 5 bases, the J end lost 5 bases, and 12 bases lay between the germline ends. Germline-derived CDR1 and CDR2 are SGHNT and YENEEA. This CDR3 region has 13 residues.

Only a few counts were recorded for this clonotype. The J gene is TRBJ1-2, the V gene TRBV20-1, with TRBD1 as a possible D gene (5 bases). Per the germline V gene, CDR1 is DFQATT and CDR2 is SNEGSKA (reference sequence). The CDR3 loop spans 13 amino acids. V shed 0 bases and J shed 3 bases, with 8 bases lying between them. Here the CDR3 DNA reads TGCAGTGCTAGAGATCTAGGGGACTATGGCTACACCTTC. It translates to CSARDLGDYGYTF.

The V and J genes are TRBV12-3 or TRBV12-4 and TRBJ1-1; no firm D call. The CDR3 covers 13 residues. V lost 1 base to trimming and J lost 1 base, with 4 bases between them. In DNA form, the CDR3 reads TGTGCCAGCAGTTTAGAACAGAACACTGAAGCTTTCTTT. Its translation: CASSLEQNTEAFF.

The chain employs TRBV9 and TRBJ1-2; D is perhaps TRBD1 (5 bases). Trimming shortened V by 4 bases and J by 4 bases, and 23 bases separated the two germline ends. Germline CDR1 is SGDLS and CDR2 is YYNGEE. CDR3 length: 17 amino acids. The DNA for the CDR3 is TGTGCCAGCAGCAAAGTAGGAGGAACAGGAAGAGGCTATGGCTACACCTTC. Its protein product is CASSKVGGTGRGYGYTF.

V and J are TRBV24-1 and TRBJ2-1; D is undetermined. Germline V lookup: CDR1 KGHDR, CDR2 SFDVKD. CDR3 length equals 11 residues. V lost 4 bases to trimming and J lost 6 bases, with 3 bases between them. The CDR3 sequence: CATSDSNEQFF. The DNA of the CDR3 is TGTGCCACCAGTGACTCCAATGAGCAGTTCTTC.

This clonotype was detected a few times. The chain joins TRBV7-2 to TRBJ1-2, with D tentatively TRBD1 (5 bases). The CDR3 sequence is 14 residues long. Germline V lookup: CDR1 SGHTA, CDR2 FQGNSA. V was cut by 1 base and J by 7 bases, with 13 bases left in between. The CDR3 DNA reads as TGTGCCAGCAGCTTAGTAGGGGCCGTCTTTGGCTACACCTTC. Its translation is CASSLVGAVFGYTF.

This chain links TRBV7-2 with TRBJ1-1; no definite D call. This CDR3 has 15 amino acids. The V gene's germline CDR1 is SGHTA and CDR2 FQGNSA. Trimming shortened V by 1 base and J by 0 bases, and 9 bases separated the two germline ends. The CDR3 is CASSLDRTVNTEAFF. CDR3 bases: TGTGCCAGCAGCTTAGATCGGACGGTGAACACTGAAGCTTTCTTT.

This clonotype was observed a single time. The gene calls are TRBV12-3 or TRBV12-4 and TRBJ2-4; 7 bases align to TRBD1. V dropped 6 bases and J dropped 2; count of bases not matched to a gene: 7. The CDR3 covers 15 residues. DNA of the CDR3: TGTGCCAGCAGAAGGACAGGCCAACCCAAAAACATTCAGTACTTC. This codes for CASRRTGQPKNIQYF.

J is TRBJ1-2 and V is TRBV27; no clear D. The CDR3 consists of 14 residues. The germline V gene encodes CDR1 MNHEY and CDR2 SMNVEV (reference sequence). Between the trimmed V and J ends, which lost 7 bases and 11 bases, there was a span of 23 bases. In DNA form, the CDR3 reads TGTGCCAGCACCTCCTTGCGAAAAGCGAGTGGTTACACCTTC. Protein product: CASTSLRKASGYTF.

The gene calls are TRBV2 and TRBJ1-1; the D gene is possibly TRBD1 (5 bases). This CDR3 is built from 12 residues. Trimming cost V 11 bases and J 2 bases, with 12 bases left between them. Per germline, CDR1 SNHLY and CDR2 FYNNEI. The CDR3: CAPRGLNTEAFF. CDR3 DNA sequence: TGTGCCCCGAGGGGTCTTAACACTGAAGCTTTCTTT.

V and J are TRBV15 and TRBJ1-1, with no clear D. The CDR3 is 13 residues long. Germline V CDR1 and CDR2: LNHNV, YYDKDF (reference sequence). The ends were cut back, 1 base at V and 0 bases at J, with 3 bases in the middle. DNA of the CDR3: TGTGCCACCAGCAGAGTTTTGAACACTGAAGCTTTCTTT. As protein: CATSRVLNTEAFF.

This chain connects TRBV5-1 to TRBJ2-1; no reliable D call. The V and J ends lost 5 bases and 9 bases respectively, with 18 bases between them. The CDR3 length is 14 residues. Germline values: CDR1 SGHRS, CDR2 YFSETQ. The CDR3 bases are TGCGCCAGCAGTGACTTGGGCGCAGTGATTGAGCAGTTCTTC. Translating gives CASSDLGAVIEQFF.